The next 25 T cell receptor beta chains were all read from a single sample in a study of beta chain features in type 1 diabetes. Study conclusions and caveats: TCRB CDR3s from Type 1 diabetes patients were moderately but significantly shorter in all four CD4+ subsets.

Expressed TCRB transcripts were sequenced because the entire RNA isolate underwent reverse transcription. Generated by immunoSEQ multiplex PCR, the TCRdb table keeps only in-frame clones and is missing some. This sample carries some 160,000 clones, roughly 10% of them seen once, and the ten largest clones take about 0.75%. Which antigens these TCRs recognize remains unknown. The sequenced material came from central memory CD4+ T cells from blood. These receptors all stem from a woman aged 25 to 45 with type 1 diabetes.

This clone was observed a handful of times. The chain uses TRBV30 and TRBJ1-5, with D unresolved. CDR1 is GTSNPN and CDR2 is SVGIG in the germline V gene (reference sequence). V was trimmed by 5 bases and J by 2 bases, leaving 10 bases between them. The CDR3 consists of 13 residues. The chain's CDR3 is CAWETGGNQPQHF. Written as DNA, the CDR3 is TGTGCCTGGGAAACCGGGGGCAATCAGCCCCAGCATTTT.

Comment on this clone: Other DNA sequences in the same sample also yield this CDR3. V gene TRBV5-1 combines with J gene TRBJ2-7, with TRBD2 matching over 10 bases. Per germline, CDR1 SGHRS and CDR2 YFSETQ. After removal of 4 bases from V and 1 base from J, the junction contained 2 bases not matched to a gene. This CDR3 has 14 residues. In DNA, the CDR3 is TGCGCCAGCAGCCAGACTAGCGGGTCCTACGAGCAGTACTTC. This encodes CASSQTSGSYEQYF. Filled out from reference TRBV5-1 and TRBJ2-7, the complete variable domain reads KAGVTQTPRYLIKTRGQQVTLSCSPISGHRSVSWYQQTPGQGLQFLFEYFSETQRNKGNFPGRFSGRQFSNSRSEMNVSTLELGDSALYLCASSQTSGSYEQYFGPGTRLTVT.

The chain joins TRBV4-1 to TRBJ1-1, with D hard to call. Germline V gene sequence: CDR1 MGHRA, CDR2 YSYEKL. Trimming shortened V by 5 bases and J by 1 base, and 17 bases separated the two germline ends. The CDR3 extends over 16 amino acids. The CDR3 nucleotides read TGCGCCAGCAGCTATCCGGAGCCGGGAGGGAACACTGAAGCTTTCTTT. Translated, it gives CASSYPEPGGNTEAFF.

V usage is TRBV6-1 and J usage is TRBJ1-5; D gene uncertain. The CDR3 totals 14 residues. The germline gives CDR1 MNHNS, CDR2 SASEGT. V shed 2 bases and J shed 2 bases, with 7 bases lying between them. In DNA, the CDR3 is TGTGCCAGCAGTGAATTCGGGGGCAATCAGCCCCAGCATTTT. Protein: CASSEFGGNQPQHF.

In this sample, this clone turned up a few times. The chain has TRBV19 and TRBJ2-1; 12 nucleotides agree with TRBD2. The CDR3 extends over 15 amino acids. The J segment lost 6 bases and the V segment lost 5 bases, leaving 5 bases of the junction unmatched. Germline lookup yields CDR1 LNHDA and CDR2 SQIVND (reference sequence). As DNA, the CDR3 is TGTGCCAGTAGTCCGACTAGCGGGAGCTTCAATGAGCAGTTCTTC. Its protein product is CASSPTSGSFNEQFF.

The V call is TRBV28, the J call TRBJ2-1; 8 bases are a match to TRBD1. This CDR3 is 11 amino acids long. Trimming at V came to 5 bases and at J to 13 bases, leaving 4 bases not matched to a gene. From germline, CDR1 is MDHEN and CDR2 SYDVKM. The CDR3 is CASSQGARQFF. The DNA for the CDR3 is TGTGCCAGCAGTCAGGGGGCTAGACAGTTCTTC.

The chain recombines TRBV19 with TRBJ2-2; D may be TRBD1 (6 bases). Germline V gives CDR1 LNHDA, CDR2 SQIVND (reference sequence). This CDR3 region has 16 residues. Trimming removed 6 bases from V and 3 bases from J, with 17 bases in between. The CDR3 DNA follows: TGTGCCAGTAGAATCTTGGGGGACACCGACACCGGGGAGCTGTTTTTT. Residues: CASRILGDTDTGELFF. Combining the CDR3 with reference TRBV19 and TRBJ2-2 gives the whole variable domain DGGITQSPKYLFRKEGQNVTLSCEQNLNHDAMYWYRQDPGQGLRLIYYSQIVNDFQKGDIAEGYSVSREKKESFPLTVTSAQKNPTAFYLCASRILGDTDTGELFFGEGSRLTVL.

This clone has a handful of counts. The gene calls are TRBV4-2 and TRBJ1-5, with 10 bases that match TRBD1. Germline CDR1 reads LGHNA; CDR2 reads YNFKEQ. V trimming: 3 bases; J trimming: 5 bases; junction bases outside the gene matches: 4. This CDR3 comprises 15 residues. The CDR3: CASSHTGTGDQPQHF. In DNA form, the CDR3 reads TGTGCCAGCAGCCACACCGGGACAGGGGATCAGCCCCAGCATTTT.

This clone appeared many times. CDR3 DNA: TGTGCCAGCAGTTTAAAGGGACTAGGGACCTACGAGCAGTACTTC. Protein: CASSLKGLGTYEQYF. This sequence joins TRBV27 and TRBJ2-7, with 8 positions matching TRBD2. Per germline, CDR1 MNHEY and CDR2 SMNVEV (reference sequence). The CDR3 covers 15 residues. J lost 2 bases, V lost 2 bases, and 5 bases had no gene match.

This rearrangement joins TRBV7-3 to TRBJ2-1, with 9 bases fitting TRBD2. This CDR3 contains 16 residues. Unmatched junction bases numbered 12, after V lost 5 bases and J lost 7 bases. Looked up from germline, CDR1 is SGHTA and CDR2 is FQGTGA. This CDR3 is CASSPYPAGGRNEQFF. In DNA form, the CDR3 reads TGTGCCAGCAGCCCCTATCCCGCGGGAGGGCGGAATGAGCAGTTCTTC.

Only a few counts were recorded for this clone. The rearrangement joins TRBV4-1 to TRBJ2-7, with 11 bases lining up with TRBD2. Germline V gene sequence: CDR1 MGHRA, CDR2 YSYEKL. Losses at the gene ends were 0 bases for V and 1 base for J; bases not matched to a gene: 5. The CDR3 covers 17 residues. CDR3: CASSQDLAGGSSYEQYF. In DNA form, the CDR3 reads TGCGCCAGCAGCCAAGACTTAGCGGGAGGGAGTTCCTACGAGCAGTACTTC.

This clone was seen only a few times. The chain combines TRBV28 with TRBJ1-2, with D tentatively TRBD1 (6 bases). This CDR3 is built from 13 residues. V was shortened by 3 bases and J by 5 bases, with 10 bases between the two germline ends. Germline V gives CDR1 MDHEN, CDR2 SYDVKM. In DNA, the CDR3 is TGTGCCAGCAGTTTTATCCAGGGGTATGGCTACACCTTC. Its protein product is CASSFIQGYGYTF.

This clone came up a few times. The J gene is TRBJ2-6, the V gene TRBV9, with D possibly being TRBD2 (5 bases). The CDR3 loop spans 16 amino acids. Germline V gene sequence: CDR1 SGDLS, CDR2 YYNGEE. V was cut by 1 base and J by 3 bases, with 11 bases left in between. CDR3 sequence reads: CASSVRGWDGANVLTF. The CDR3 coding sequence is TGTGCCAGCAGCGTACGGGGTTGGGATGGGGCCAACGTCCTGACTTTC.

This sequence joins TRBV6-6 and TRBJ2-3; tentative D call: TRBD2 (5 bases). The CDR3 consists of 12 residues. Trimming shortened V by 8 bases and J by 1 base, and 7 bases separated the two germline ends. Germline assignment: CDR1 MNHNY and CDR2 SVGAGI (reference sequence). The CDR3 sequence is CASQEGTDTQYF. CDR3 bases: TGTGCCAGCCAGGAGGGCACAGATACGCAGTATTTT.

The rearrangement joins TRBV7-9 to TRBJ1-1; D is perhaps TRBD1 (6 bases). CDR3 length equals 15 residues. Trimming cost V 6 bases and J 0 bases, with 14 bases left between them. Germline CDR1 reads SEHNR; CDR2 reads FQNEAQ (reference sequence). The CDR3 reads CASRTRGALNTEAFF. The CDR3 nucleotides are TGTGCCAGCAGAACTCGGGGGGCCTTGAACACTGAAGCTTTCTTT.

This clone was counted a few times. The V call is TRBV29-1, the J call TRBJ2-1, with 9 bases that match TRBD2. Germline lookup yields CDR1 SQVTM and CDR2 ANQGSEA. V trimming: 5 bases; J trimming: 8 bases; junction bases outside the gene matches: 10. This CDR3 spans 14 amino acids. The CDR3 coding sequence is TGCAGCGTTCCGGGACTAGCTCGAATTCATGAGCAGTTCTTC. Its translation is CSVPGLARIHEQFF.

This clone was recorded at least ten times. The chain is built from TRBV29-1 and TRBJ1-5, with 8 bases fitting TRBD1. CDR1 and CDR2 (germline): SQVTM, ANQGSEA. J lost 6 bases, V lost 4 bases, and 5 bases had no gene match. The CDR3 loop spans 13 amino acids. The CDR3 reads CSVGQGSGQPQHF. The DNA for the CDR3 is TGCAGCGTTGGACAGGGGTCCGGTCAGCCCCAGCATTTT.

This clone was seen a few times. The V and J genes are TRBV20-1 and TRBJ1-2, with D maybe TRBD1 (6 bases). Trimming cost V 8 bases and J 2 bases, with 9 bases left between them. This CDR3 region has 11 residues. Germline CDR1 DFQATT, CDR2 SNEGSKA (reference sequence). CDR3 DNA: TGCAGTACAGGGTCCAACTATGGCTACACCTTC. It yields the protein CSTGSNYGYTF.

This clone has only a few counts. J is TRBJ2-5 and V is TRBV19; 10 nucleotides line up with TRBD2. V lost 7 bases, J lost 1 base, and 9 bases stayed unmatched. There are 16 residues in the CDR3. Germline V lookup: CDR1 LNHDA, CDR2 SQIVND (reference sequence). The CDR3 loop reads CASTQKAGGPQETQYF. The CDR3 coding sequence is TGTGCCAGTACCCAGAAAGCGGGAGGGCCCCAAGAGACCCAGTACTTC.

The chain is built from TRBV6-5 and TRBJ2-1; 10 bases match TRBD2. This CDR3 is built from 15 residues. Germline CDR1 and CDR2: MNHEY and SVGAGI. V gave up 6 bases and J gave up 5 bases; unmatched junction bases: 7. The CDR3 coding sequence is TGTGCCAGCAGACGAGCGGGAGGGTCGCACAATGAGCAGTTCTTC. It specifies CASRRAGGSHNEQFF.

This clone was seen only a few times. V gene TRBV7-3 combines with J gene TRBJ2-3, with unresolved D. Germline V gene data show CDR1 as SGHTA and CDR2 as FQGTGA. V lost 4 bases and J 6 bases, leaving 11 bases between the germline ends. This CDR3 has 13 amino acids. CDR3 sequence (DNA): TGTGCCAGCAGCTCCGAGAAACTGGATACGCAGTATTTT. Amino acids: CASSSEKLDTQYF. Full variable domain (rest looked up from reference TRBV7-3 and TRBJ2-3): GAGVSQTPSNKVTEKGKYVELRCDPISGHTALYWYRQSLGQGPEFLIYFQGTGAADDSGLPNDRFFAVRPEGSVSTLKIQRTERGDSAVYLCASSSEKLDTQYFGPGTRLTVL.

This clone was recorded a few times. The rearrangement joins TRBV7-3 to TRBJ2-1; D remains unclear. Germline CDR1 reads SGHTA; CDR2 reads FQGTGA. Between the trimmed V and J ends, which lost 3 bases and 6 bases, there was a span of 9 bases. CDR3 length: 13 amino acids. CDR3 region: CASSFSISNEQFF. The CDR3 DNA sequence: TGTGCCAGCAGCTTCTCTATTAGCAATGAGCAGTTCTTC.

This clone was recorded a few times. The chain uses TRBV2 and TRBJ2-2; 8 positions agree with TRBD1. The ends lost 6 bases at V and 3 bases at J; junction bases unmatched: 6. Germline V lookup: CDR1 SNHLY, CDR2 FYNNEI. CDR3 length: 15 residues. The CDR3 nucleotides are TGTGCCAGCAGGGAGGGGACAGGCTACACCGGGGAGCTGTTTTTT. The encoded protein is CASREGTGYTGELFF. The complete variable domain, with remaining parts taken from reference TRBV2 and TRBJ2-2, reads EPEVTQTPSHQVTQMGQEVILRCVPISNHLYFYWYRQILGQKVEFLVSFYNNEISEKSEIFDDQFSVERPDGSNFTLKIRSTKLEDSAMYFCASREGTGYTGELFFGEGSRLTVL.

The chain recombines TRBV19 with TRBJ2-1; a weak D match, TRBD2 (5 bases). The V gene lost 7 bases and the J gene lost 0 bases, with 10 bases spanning the gap. This CDR3 spans 14 amino acids. Per the germline V gene, CDR1 is LNHDA and CDR2 is SQIVND (reference sequence). The CDR3 sequence is CASTLGSSYNEQFF. CDR3 coding DNA: TGTGCCAGTACCCTAGGGAGCTCCTACAATGAGCAGTTCTTC.

This clone was counted between two and nine times. The chain carries TRBV25-1 and TRBJ2-5; 7 bases are a match to TRBD2. The CDR3 has 15 amino acids. Germline V CDR1 and CDR2: MGHDK, SYGVNS. The V gene end was trimmed by 3 bases and the J gene end by 3 bases; junction bases not matched to a gene: 7. DNA of the CDR3: TGTGCCAGCAGTGACTACGGGGGGAACGAAGAGACCCAGTACTTC. The encoded protein is CASSDYGGNEETQYF.